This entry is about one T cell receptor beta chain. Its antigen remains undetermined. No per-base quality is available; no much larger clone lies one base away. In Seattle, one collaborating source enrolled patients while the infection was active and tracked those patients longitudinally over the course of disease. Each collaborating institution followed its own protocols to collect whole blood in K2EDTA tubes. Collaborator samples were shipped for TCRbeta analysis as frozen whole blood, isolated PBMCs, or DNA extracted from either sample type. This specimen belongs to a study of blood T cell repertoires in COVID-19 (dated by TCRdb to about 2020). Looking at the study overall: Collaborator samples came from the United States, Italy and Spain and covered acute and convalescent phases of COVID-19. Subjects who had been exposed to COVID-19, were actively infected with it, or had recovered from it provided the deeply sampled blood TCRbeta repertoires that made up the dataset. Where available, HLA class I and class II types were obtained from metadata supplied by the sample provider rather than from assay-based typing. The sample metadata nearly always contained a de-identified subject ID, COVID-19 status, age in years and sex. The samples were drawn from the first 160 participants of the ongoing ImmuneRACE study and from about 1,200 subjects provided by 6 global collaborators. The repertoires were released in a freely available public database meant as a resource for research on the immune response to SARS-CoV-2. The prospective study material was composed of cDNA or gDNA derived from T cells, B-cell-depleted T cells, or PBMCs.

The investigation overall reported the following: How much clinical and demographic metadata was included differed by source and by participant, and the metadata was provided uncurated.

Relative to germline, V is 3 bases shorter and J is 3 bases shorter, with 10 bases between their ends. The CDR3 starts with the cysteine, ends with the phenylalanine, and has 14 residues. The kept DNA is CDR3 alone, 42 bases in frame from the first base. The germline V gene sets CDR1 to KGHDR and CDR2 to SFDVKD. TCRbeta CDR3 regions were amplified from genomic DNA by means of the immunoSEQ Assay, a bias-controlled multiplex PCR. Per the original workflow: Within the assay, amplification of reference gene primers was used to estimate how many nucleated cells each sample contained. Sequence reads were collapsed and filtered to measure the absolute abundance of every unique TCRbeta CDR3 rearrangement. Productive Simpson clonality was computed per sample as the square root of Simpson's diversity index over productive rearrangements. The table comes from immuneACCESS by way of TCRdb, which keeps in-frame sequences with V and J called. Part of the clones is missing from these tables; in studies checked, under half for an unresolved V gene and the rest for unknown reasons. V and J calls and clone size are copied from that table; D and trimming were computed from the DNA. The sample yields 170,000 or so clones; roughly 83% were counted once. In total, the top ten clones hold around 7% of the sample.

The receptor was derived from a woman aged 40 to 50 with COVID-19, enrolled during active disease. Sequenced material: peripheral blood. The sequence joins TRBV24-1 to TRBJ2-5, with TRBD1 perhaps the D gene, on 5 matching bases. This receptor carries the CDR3 CATSDRGREETQYF. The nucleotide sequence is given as TGTGCCACCAGTGATAGGGGCAGGGAAGAGACCCAGTACTTC.